The 32 T cell receptor beta chains reported below all come from one sample, sequenced in a study of T cells in women clearing cervical HPV infection. Only in-frame clones appear in the TCRdb table, and some are missing; sequencing was by immunoSEQ multiplex PCR. The specimen's table records about 22,000 clones. The sequenced sample was blood buffy coat. These receptors all come from a woman between 18 and 70 years old with a cervical HPV16 infection that either progressed to CIN3+ or cleared (not recorded which).

On this clone itself: Sequencing ends 3 residues short of the CDR3 end; the germline J gene provides the rest. The gene calls are TRBV20-1 and TRBJ2-7; 9 bases are shared with TRBD1. Germline CDR1 and CDR2: DFQATT and SNEGSKA (reference sequence). This CDR3 is 15 amino acids long. V dropped 2 bases and J dropped 0; count of bases not matched to a gene: 5. The CDR3: CSARRDRDNSYEQYF. The sequenced CDR3 bases are TGCAGTGCTAGAAGGGACAGGGACAACTCCTACGAG.

As regards this clone: The read comes to an end 3 residues before the CDR3 does, leaving the germline J gene to fill in the end. This rearrangement joins TRBV7-9 to TRBJ1-2, with D maybe TRBD1 (6 bases). Deletions cut 5 bases from V and 5 bases from J, with 15 bases between. Germline CDR1 and CDR2: SEHNR and FQNEAQ (reference sequence). The length of the CDR3 is 14 residues. CDR3 bases read: TGTGCCAGCAGCCCCCCGGGACAAGATTATGGC. Translation: CASSPPGQDYG. The full CDR3 protein is CASSPPGQDYGYTF.

Remarks on this clone: The read comes to an end 3 residues before the CDR3 does, leaving the germline J gene to fill in the end. The J gene is TRBJ2-2, the V gene TRBV5-1; 7 positions match TRBD2. Germline-derived CDR1 and CDR2 are SGHRS and YFSETQ. The V segment lost 3 bases and the J segment 1 base; nucleotides outside the gene matches: 6. This CDR3 has 16 amino acids. The CDR3 protein is CASSYRVAGNTGELFF. The sequenced CDR3 bases are TGCGCCAGCAGCTACCGGGTAGCGGGGAACACCGGGGAG.

About this clone: The CDR3 is cut off 3 residues early in the read; its end comes from the germline J gene. The rearrangement links TRBV2 to TRBJ2-3; 10 positions match TRBD2. Unmatched junction bases numbered 12, after V lost 6 bases and J lost 3 bases. CDR3 length: 17 residues. Germline CDR1 is SNHLY and CDR2 is FYNNEI. CDR3 DNA, as far as it was read: TGTGCCAGCAGCGCTGGAGCGGGGGGGTCGGGGACAGATACG. Residues: CASSAGAGGSGTDT. The entire CDR3 protein reads CASSAGAGGSGTDTQYF.

To note about this clone: The CDR3 end falls 3 residues outside the read, so it is completed with the germline J gene. This chain links TRBV7-2 with TRBJ1-6; D may be TRBD1 (5 bases). Trimming left V 0 bases short and J 10 bases short, with 13 bases between. CDR1 is SGHTA, CDR2 FQGNSA, per germline. The CDR3 sequence is 15 residues long. This CDR3 reads CASSLAGQGTSPLHF. The covered CDR3 bases are TGTGCCAGCAGCTTAGCGGGTCAGGGTACCTCACCC.

This clone is classed as medium-sized by frequency. CDR3 sequence: CASSTRGSGELFF. Incomplete CDR3 DNA: TGTGCCAGTAGTACCAGGGGATCCGGGGAG. The genes are TRBV19 and TRBJ2-2, with a possible D match to TRBD1 (6 bases). The sequenced fragment ends 3 residues before the CDR3 boundary, so the rest is inferred from the germline J gene. Per germline, CDR1 LNHDA and CDR2 SQIVND (reference sequence). The CDR3 has 13 residues. V lost 4 bases and J lost 6, with 9 bases in between.

As for this clone: The CDR3 is cut off 3 residues early in the read; its end comes from the germline J gene. The V and J genes are TRBV2 and TRBJ1-2, with D maybe TRBD1 (6 bases). The CDR3 is 14 residues long. V was pared by 6 bases and J by 2 bases, with 13 bases between. The germline CDR1 and CDR2 sequences are SNHLY and FYNNEI. The CDR3 bases that were read are TGTGCCAGCAGAGAAACCCAGGGGAACTATGGC. Translation: CASRETQGNYG. The complete CDR3 sequence is CASRETQGNYGYTF.

Notes on this clone: With the read ending 3 residues before the CDR3 end, the germline J gene is used to fill in that end. The rearrangement uses TRBV5-1 and TRBJ1-5; possibly TRBD1 for D (5 bases). CDR1 is SGHRS, CDR2 YFSETQ, per germline. Trimming removed 0 bases at V and 4 bases at J, with 11 bases between. This CDR3 is built from 15 residues. The part of the CDR3 DNA that was read is TGCGCCAGCAGCTTGGGACAGCTCGATAATCAGCCC. Translating gives CASSLGQLDNQP. The entire CDR3 reads CASSLGQLDNQPQHF.

To note about this clone: The observed sequence ends 3 residues before the CDR3 terminus, with the missing tail filled in from the germline J gene. The V call is TRBV7-3, the J call TRBJ2-1; 10 positions match TRBD2. The CDR3 extends over 16 amino acids. Per germline, CDR1 SGHTA and CDR2 FQGTGA. The V segment lost 5 bases and the J segment 1 base; nucleotides outside the gene matches: 5. The CDR3 protein is CASSAGTSASYNEQFF. Incomplete CDR3 DNA: TGTGCCAGCAGCGCCGGGACTAGCGCTTCCTACAATGAG.

Concerning this clone itself: The DNA ends 3 residues before the CDR3 does, and the rest of the CDR3 is filled in from the germline J gene. V gene TRBV6-1 combines with J gene TRBJ1-5, with TRBD1 matching 9 bases. Trimming cost V 2 bases and J 0 bases; bases outside gene matches: 11. There are 19 residues in the CDR3. The germline V gene encodes CDR1 MNHNS and CDR2 SASEGT. CDR3 DNA (partial): TGTGCCAGCAGTGAATGGCGGGACAGGGTTCCTTATAGCAATCAGCCC. Translated, it gives CASSEWRDRVPYSNQP. The entire CDR3 is CASSEWRDRVPYSNQPQHF.

Details on this clone: The CDR3 end lies 3 residues beyond the end of the read and is filled in from the germline J gene. The gene calls are TRBV5-1 and TRBJ1-1; D might be TRBD1 (5 bases). V dropped 0 bases and J dropped 0 bases, with 9 bases sitting between them. The CDR3 loop spans 15 amino acids. In germline, CDR1 is SGHRS, CDR2 YFSETQ. The CDR3 protein is CASSLVGQLNTEAFF. The sequenced CDR3 bases are TGCGCCAGCAGCTTGGTGGGGCAGCTGAACACTGAA.

To note about this clone: From the germline J gene comes the end of the CDR3, since the read stops 3 residues before it. This chain links TRBV19 with TRBJ1-6, with TRBD1 matching over 7 bases. The CDR3 runs 14 residues. The germline CDR1 and CDR2 sequences are LNHDA and SQIVND (reference sequence). J was trimmed by 9 bases and V by 3 bases; bases with no gene match: 5. The covered CDR3 bases are TGTGCCAGTAGTATTGAGGGGGCTGTTTCACCC. Translation: CASSIEGAVSP. The entire CDR3 protein reads CASSIEGAVSPLHF.

Turning to this clone: The observed sequence ends 3 residues before the CDR3 terminus, with the missing tail filled in from the germline J gene. The genes are TRBV6-1 and TRBJ1-5; tentative D call: TRBD1 (6 bases). The germline gives CDR1 MNHNS, CDR2 SASEGT. The CDR3 length is 14 residues. V lost 0 bases, J lost 9 bases, and 12 bases lay in between. The CDR3 bases that were read are TGTGCCAGCAGTGAAGCCAGGGGTAGTAGGCCC. This sequence encodes CASSEARGSRP. The whole CDR3 region reads CASSEARGSRPQHF.

As concerns this clone: The missing CDR3 end, 3 residues past where the read stops, is filled in from the germline J gene. J is TRBJ2-7 and V is TRBV29-1, with 10 bases matching TRBD2. The CDR3 covers 14 residues. V was clipped by 3 bases and J by 6 bases; unmatched bases: 8. Germline V CDR1 and CDR2: SQVTM, ANQGSEA. CDR3 residues: CSVDLASGRAEQYF. The DNA read from the CDR3 is TGCAGCGTTGACCTAGCGAGCGGGAGGGCCGAG.

In the case of this clone: The CDR3 is cut off 3 residues early in the read; its end comes from the germline J gene. The chain uses TRBV10-2 and TRBJ1-1; D may be TRBD1 (6 bases). The CDR3 totals 15 residues. The V gene lost 4 bases and the J gene lost 5 bases, with 17 bases spanning the gap. Germline V gene data show CDR1 as WSHSY and CDR2 as SAAADI. CDR3: CASSVPPQGHTEAFF. CDR3 DNA (partial): TGCGCCAGCAGTGTCCCTCCACAGGGTCATACTGAA.

As concerns this clone: The read gets to within 3 residues of the CDR3 end, and the germline J gene fills in the rest. The chain is built from TRBV29-1 and TRBJ2-7, with 8 bases identical to TRBD2. The CDR3 contains 14 residues. Unmatched junction bases numbered 7, after V lost 6 bases and J lost 0 bases. Germline CDR1 is SQVTM and CDR2 is ANQGSEA. The chain's CDR3 is CSVRGGQISYEQYF. The CDR3 bases that were read are TGCAGCGTCCGGGGGGGCCAGATCTCCTACGAG.

About this clone: Read sequence stops 3 residues before the CDR3 end, and the germline J gene provides the missing end. V usage is TRBV5-1 and J usage is TRBJ1-6; the D is unclear. The CDR3 contains 14 residues. The V end lost 1 base, the J end lost 10 bases, and 12 bases lay between the germline ends. In germline, CDR1 is SGHRS, CDR2 YFSETQ. CDR3 sequence reads: CASSLQYSRSPLHF. The DNA read from the CDR3 is TGCGCCAGCAGCTTGCAGTATTCCCGATCACCC. The full variable domain, with the rest looked up from reference TRBV5-1 and TRBJ1-6, is KAGVTQTPRYLIKTRGQQVTLSCSPISGHRSVSWYQQTPGQGLQFLFEYFSETQRNKGNFPGRFSGRQFSNSRSEMNVSTLELGDSALYLCASSLQYSRSPLHFGNGTRLTVT.

Of note for this clone: The read terminates 3 residues before the CDR3 end, so the remaining end is supplied by the germline J gene. This sequence joins TRBV30 and TRBJ1-1, with 8 bases that match TRBD1. This CDR3 contains 15 residues. The germline CDR1 and CDR2 sequences are GTSNPN and SVGIG (reference sequence). V gave up 1 base and J gave up 5 bases; unmatched junction bases: 9. The CDR3 loop is CAWSASRTGRTEAFF. The CDR3 DNA, read in part, is TGTGCCTGGAGTGCTTCCCGGACAGGGCGGACTGAA.

The DNA read from the CDR3 is TGTGCCAGCTCACCACTTGGACAGGGTAACGAC. This encodes CASSPLGQGND. The full CDR3 sequence reads CASSPLGQGNDYTF. This chain joins TRBV18 and TRBJ1-2; 8 nucleotides line up with TRBD1. The observed sequence ends 3 residues before the CDR3 terminus, with the missing tail filled in from the germline J gene. This CDR3 contains 14 residues. The germline V gene encodes CDR1 KGHSH and CDR2 LQKENI.

With respect to this clone: The observed sequence ends 3 residues before the CDR3 terminus, with the missing tail filled in from the germline J gene. The V gene is TRBV5-1, the J gene TRBJ2-1, with 11 bases that match TRBD2. Germline CDR1 reads SGHRS; CDR2 reads YFSETQ. J lost 2 bases, V lost 4 bases, and 5 bases had no gene match. The CDR3 loop spans 16 amino acids. CDR3 DNA, as far as it was read: TGCGCCAGCAGCGTCGGGACTAGCGGAACCTACAATGAG. It is translated as CASSVGTSGTYNE. From start to end, the CDR3 is CASSVGTSGTYNEQFF.

To note about this clone: The read falls 3 residues short of the CDR3 end, and the missing part is taken from the germline J gene. V usage is TRBV5-4 and J usage is TRBJ2-1, with TRBD2 identical over 12 bases. J lost 7 bases, V lost 4 bases, and 6 bases had no gene match. The CDR3 extends over 15 amino acids. CDR1 and CDR2 from the germline V gene are SGHNT and YYREEE (reference sequence). The sequenced part of the CDR3 DNA is TGTGCCAGCAGCGATGGGACTAGCGGGCGGAATGAG. Translation: CASSDGTSGRNE. The CDR3 in its entirety is CASSDGTSGRNEQFF.

Notes on this clone: The CDR3 end is not reached by the read, which stops 3 residues before it; the germline J gene fills it in. The genes are TRBV29-1 and TRBJ2-7, with 8 bases fitting TRBD2. The CDR3 runs 13 residues. CDR1 is SQVTM, CDR2 ANQGSEA, per germline. V was pared by 8 bases and J by 4 bases, with 10 bases of the junction left unmatched. Partial CDR3 DNA: TGCAGCTCCGTGTCCGGGACTAGATACGAG. As protein: CSSVSGTRYE. The full CDR3 is CSSVSGTRYEQYF.

Concerning this clone itself: The read terminates 3 residues before the CDR3 end, so the remaining end is supplied by the germline J gene. The chain combines TRBV2 with TRBJ2-2, with TRBD2 matching 11 bases. The trim removed 6 bases at V and 7 bases at J, leaving 7 bases unmatched. Germline CDR1 and CDR2: SNHLY and FYNNEI. There are 15 residues in the CDR3. Partial CDR3 DNA: TGTGCCAGCAGACAAGGGACTAGCGGTGGCGGGGAG. This sequence encodes CASRQGTSGGGE. The CDR3, in full, reads CASRQGTSGGGELFF.

Partial CDR3 DNA: TGTGCCAGTAGTACGAACAGGGTGGGTCCTGAAAAA. Protein product: CASSTNRVGPEK. The entire CDR3 sequence reads CASSTNRVGPEKLFF. The chain has TRBV19 and TRBJ1-4; TRBD1 might be the D (6 bases). The read terminates 3 residues ahead of where the CDR3 ends, so the germline J gene completes it. CDR1 and CDR2 (germline): LNHDA, SQIVND (reference sequence). The CDR3 runs to 15 residues. Trimming took off 4 bases at V and 7 bases at J, with 16 bases between the two ends.

In regard to this clone: The missing CDR3 end, 3 residues past where the read stops, is filled in from the germline J gene. V and J are TRBV19 and TRBJ2-3; D gene unclear. The CDR3 sequence is 16 residues long. Germline V gene lookup returns CDR1 LNHDA and CDR2 SQIVND (reference sequence). The DNA read from the CDR3 is TGTGCCAGTAGTATATTGGCAGAGATTAGCAATCAGCCG. It encodes CASSILAEISNQP. The full CDR3 sequence reads CASSILAEISNQPQYF.

With regard to this clone: The read falls 3 residues short of the CDR3 end, and the missing part is taken from the germline J gene. J is TRBJ1-4 and V is TRBV6-1; D is perhaps TRBD1 (6 bases). The CDR3 is 14 amino acids. Germline V gives CDR1 MNHNS, CDR2 SASEGT. The V and J ends lost 2 bases and 4 bases respectively, with 8 bases between them. The DNA read from the CDR3 is TGTGCCAGCAGTGAACACAGGGATAATGAAAAA. It specifies CASSEHRDNEK. The whole CDR3 sequence reads CASSEHRDNEKLFF.

A note on this clone: Read sequence stops 3 residues before the CDR3 end, and the germline J gene provides the missing end. The chain uses TRBV20-1 and TRBJ1-5; D is unresolved. Germline values: CDR1 DFQATT, CDR2 SNEGSKA (reference sequence). The CDR3 has 16 amino acids. Partial CDR3 DNA: TGCAGTGCTATTGATAGGGCATCTCTCCCCCTGGTTCCC. Translating it yields CSAIDRASLPLVP. In full, the CDR3 is CSAIDRASLPLVPQHF.

On this clone: The CDR3 end falls 3 residues outside the read, so it is completed with the germline J gene. V gene TRBV5-1 combines with J gene TRBJ2-7; the match to TRBD1 covers 8 bases. Germline assignment: CDR1 SGHRS and CDR2 YFSETQ. The CDR3 runs 16 residues. Germline trimming cut 3 bases from V and 0 bases from J; bases unmatched to any gene: 8. CDR3 DNA, as far as it was read: TGCGCCAGCAGCTCCAACCCGGGACAGGTCTCCTACGAG. Amino acids: CASSSNPGQVSYE. The full CDR3 is CASSSNPGQVSYEQYF.

In regard to this clone: The CDR3 goes on 3 residues after the read ends, and that part is filled in from the germline J gene. V gene TRBV27 combines with J gene TRBJ2-3; 14 positions agree with TRBD2. Trimming removed 5 bases from V and 1 base from J; junction bases left unmatched: 11. The germline V gene encodes CDR1 MNHEY and CDR2 SMNVEV (reference sequence). This CDR3 comprises 19 residues. The CDR3 reads CASSPTGTSGSWGTDTQYF. The sequenced part of the CDR3 DNA is TGTGCCAGCAGTCCTACCGGGACTAGCGGGAGTTGGGGCACAGATACG.

About this clone: The read finishes 3 residues shy of the CDR3 end, and the germline J gene is used to complete it. The rearrangement uses TRBV30 and TRBJ1-4; TRBD1 agrees at 7 bases. Losses at the gene ends were 4 bases for V and 7 bases for J; bases not matched to a gene: 9. The CDR3 contains 14 residues. Germline loops: CDR1 GTSNPN, CDR2 SVGIG (reference sequence). The CDR3 loop is CAWTPSGTAEKLFF. Partial CDR3 DNA: TGTGCCTGGACTCCATCGGGGACAGCTGAAAAA.

With regard to this clone: Sequencing ends 3 residues short of the CDR3 end; the germline J gene provides the rest. This rearrangement joins TRBV20-1 to TRBJ2-3; 9 bases line up with TRBD2. Trimming cost V 2 bases and J 6 bases; bases outside gene matches: 12. This CDR3 region has 16 residues. Germline V lookup: CDR1 DFQATT, CDR2 SNEGSKA (reference sequence). The CDR3 bases that were read are TGCAGTGCTAGACCGCGACTAGCGGTGCGTTATGATACG. This translates into CSARPRLAVRYDT. The full-length CDR3 reads as CSARPRLAVRYDTQYF.

To note about this clone: The CDR3 goes on 3 residues after the read ends, and that part is filled in from the germline J gene. The rearrangement joins TRBV19 to TRBJ2-4; D unresolved. CDR3 length equals 13 residues. CDR1 is LNHDA and CDR2 is SQIVND in the germline V gene (reference sequence). The CDR3 reads CASSTTVEYGQYF. CDR3 DNA (partial): TGTGCCAGTAGTACTACAGTGGAGTATGGT.